Below are 15 T cell receptor beta chains sequenced from a single sample in a study of T cells in Graves' hyperthyroidism and ophthalmopathy (dated by TCRdb to about 2019). The library was obtained by multiplex PCR. The sequencer was an Illumina HiSeq 2000. Amplification of TCR beta CDR3 regions was carried out from RNA transcripts. A first-round RT-PCR of the TCR CDR3 used the HTBI primer set with the Qiagen OneStep RT-PCR kit. The public reads were reprocessed in TCRdb via fastp at Q25 and MiXCR, keeping in-frame beta chains. Every CDR3 protein is listed once, alongside the most common genes and DNA of its rows. This sample holds over 250,000 distinct CDR3 sequences; 12% to 15% were observed only once. The ten largest clones take up 34% of the sample. The sample taken for sequencing was blood. Receptor source: a woman in her forties with Graves' ophthalmopathy.

In its sample, this clonotype was seen many times. This chain links TRBV19 with TRBJ1-1; D unclear. The CDR3 covers 12 residues. Trimming cost V 3 bases and J 1 base, with 3 bases left between them. CDR1 is LNHDA and CDR2 is SQIVND in the germline V gene (reference sequence). CDR3 loop: CASSIGNTEAFF. The DNA of the CDR3 is TGTGCCAGTAGTATTGGGAACACTGAAGCTTTCTTT.

This clonotype was found a few times. The gene calls are TRBV5-5 and TRBJ2-7; D is possibly TRBD2 (5 bases). There are 17 residues in the CDR3. V dropped 3 bases and J dropped 1 base, with 20 bases sitting between them. Germline CDR1 SGHKS, CDR2 YYEKEE (reference sequence). The CDR3 coding sequence is TGTGCCAGCAGCTCAACTACATGGACTGGCGTTTCCTACGAGCAGTACTTC. As protein: CASSSTTWTGVSYEQYF.

As concerns this clonotype: The junction departs from the called germline gene at one end, perhaps through a read error. This sequence joins TRBV18 and TRBJ2-1; 11 nucleotides line up with TRBD2. The CDR3 length is 15 residues. Germline CDR1 reads KGHSH; CDR2 reads LQKENI. The CDR3 DNA sequence: TGTGCCAGCTCGCCACTAGCGGGAGCCCAAAATGAGCAGTTCTTC. This translates into CASSPLAGAQNEQFF.

Only a few counts were recorded for this clonotype. The chain recombines TRBV5-4 with TRBJ2-7, with D unclear. Germline CDR1 SGHNT, CDR2 YYREEE (reference sequence). V was clipped by 4 bases and J by 3 bases, with 11 bases between them. This CDR3 has 13 amino acids. Here the CDR3 reads CASSESVNYEQYF. The CDR3 DNA reads TGTGCCAGCAGCGAATCGGTGAACTACGAGCAGTACTTC.

This clonotype was seen many times. The V gene is TRBV6-1, the J gene TRBJ1-1, with D unclear. The CDR3 loop spans 12 amino acids. Germline V gene sequence: CDR1 MNHNS, CDR2 SASEGT. V lost 2 bases, J lost 12 bases, and 13 bases lay in between. The CDR3 DNA is TGTGCCAGCAGTGAACTTGGCAGCAAGTCTTTCTTT. This translates into CASSELGSKSFF.

This clonotype was picked up many times. V gene TRBV2 combines with J gene TRBJ2-1, with a possible D match to TRBD1 (5 bases). CDR1 is SNHLY and CDR2 is FYNNEI in the germline V gene. Trimming cost V 4 bases and J 7 bases, with 14 bases left between them. The CDR3 runs 14 residues. The chain's CDR3 is CASSVGAVWNEQFF. DNA of the CDR3: TGTGCCAGCAGTGTAGGGGCTGTGTGGAATGAGCAGTTCTTC.

This clonotype occurred a few times. The V call is TRBV20-1, the J call TRBJ2-1, with 7 bases matching TRBD2. J lost 9 bases, V lost 1 base, and 6 bases had no gene match. CDR1 is DFQATT and CDR2 is SNEGSKA in the germline V gene (reference sequence). The CDR3 consists of 13 residues. CDR3: CSARAGGRGEQFF. The CDR3, as DNA: TGCAGTGCTAGAGCGGGAGGAAGGGGTGAGCAGTTCTTC.

The sample holds many counts of this clonotype. V and J are TRBV28 and TRBJ1-3, with D unclear. Per the germline V gene, CDR1 is MDHEN and CDR2 is SYDVKM. The CDR3 has 16 amino acids. V was pared by 3 bases and J by 0 bases, with 12 bases between. CDR3 coding DNA: TGTGCCAGCAGTTTCCCCGGACCGGCCTCTGGAAACACCATATATTTT. This translates into CASSFPGPASGNTIYF.

Details on this clonotype: This clone may be a read error of a much larger clone one base away. The chain recombines TRBV5-8 with TRBJ2-7; 7 bases fit TRBD2. The length of the CDR3 is 14 residues. Germline CDR1 reads SGHTS; CDR2 reads YDEGEE. CDR3 in amino acids: CAGSRVGEGYEQYF. CDR3 nucleotides: TGTGCCGGCAGCAGAGTGGGGGAGGGCTACGAGCAGTACTTC.

This clonotype was seen repeatedly, ten times or more. The chain uses TRBV2 and TRBJ2-7, with D possibly being TRBD1 or TRBD2 (5 bases each). Trimming pared 2 bases from V and 0 bases from J, leaving 11 bases between. The CDR3 is made up of 15 amino acids. Germline V lookup: CDR1 SNHLY, CDR2 FYNNEI. The CDR3 spells CASSERGGRSYEQYF. The CDR3 DNA reads TGTGCCAGCAGTGAAAGGGGCGGGCGCTCCTACGAGCAGTACTTC.

This clonotype was picked up many times. V is TRBV2 and J is TRBJ1-5; weak D call: TRBD1 (6 bases). CDR3 size: 16 residues. CDR1 is SNHLY and CDR2 is FYNNEI in the germline V gene. Trimming took 7 bases from V and 1 from J, leaving 17 bases between them. The CDR3 bases are TGTGCCAGCACCAACCTCCAGGGGTTCAGCAATCAGCCCCAGCATTTT. Translation gives CASTNLQGFSNQPQHF.

This clonotype was observed at least ten times. V usage is TRBV6-6 and J usage is TRBJ2-7; TRBD1 agrees at 8 bases. Germline CDR1 is MNHNY and CDR2 is SVGAGI (reference sequence). This CDR3 contains 16 residues. V was clipped by 1 base and J by 4 bases; unmatched bases: 9. The CDR3 loop is CASSYFGQGAGYEQYF. In nucleotides, the CDR3 is TGTGCCAGCAGTTACTTCGGCCAGGGGGCTGGTTACGAGCAGTACTTC.

In this sample, this clonotype turned up a few times. J is TRBJ1-2 and V is TRBV9; TRBD1 matches 8 bases. Looked up from germline, CDR1 is SGDLS and CDR2 is YYNGEE. The CDR3 is 13 residues long. V gave up 0 bases and J gave up 6 bases; unmatched junction bases: 1. The CDR3 loop reads CASSVGQGHGYTF. CDR3 sequence (DNA): TGTGCCAGCAGCGTAGGACAGGGGCATGGCTACACCTTC.

This clonotype has just one count. This may be a read error, as it is one base from a much larger clone. The genes are TRBV10-3 and TRBJ2-3; no clear D. Per the germline V gene, CDR1 is ENHRY and CDR2 is SYGVKD. This CDR3 has 16 amino acids. CDR3: CVISESGGSGTDTQYF. The CDR3 DNA is TGTGTCATCAGTGAGTCTGGTGGGTCGGGCACAGATACGCAGTATTTT.

This clonotype has a count of ten or more. The V call is TRBV12-3 or TRBV12-4, the J call TRBJ2-3; TRBD2 aligns across 9 bases. J was trimmed by 1 base and V by 4 bases; bases with no gene match: 9. This CDR3 has 17 residues. CDR3: CASSSRSRTSGTDTQYF. The CDR3 region has the DNA TGTGCCAGCAGTTCCCGTAGCCGGACTAGCGGCACAGATACGCAGTATTTT.